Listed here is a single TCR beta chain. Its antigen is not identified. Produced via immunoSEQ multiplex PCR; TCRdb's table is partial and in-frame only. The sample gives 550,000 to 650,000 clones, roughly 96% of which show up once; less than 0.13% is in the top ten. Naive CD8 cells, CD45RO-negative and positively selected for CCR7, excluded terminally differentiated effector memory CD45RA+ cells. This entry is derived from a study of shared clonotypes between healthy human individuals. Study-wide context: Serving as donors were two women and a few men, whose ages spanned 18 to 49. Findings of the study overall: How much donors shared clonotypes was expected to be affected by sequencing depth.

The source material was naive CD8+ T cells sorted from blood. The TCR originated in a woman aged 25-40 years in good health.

For the CDR3, the DNA is TGTGCCAGCAGCTCGGGCGGGACTAGCGGGAGACCCACAGATACGCAGTATTTT. Translated, it gives CASSSGGTSGRPTDTQYF. The rearrangement uses TRBV7-8 and TRBJ2-3, with TRBD2 identical over 14 bases. The germline V gene encodes CDR1 SGHVS and CDR2 FQNEAQ. V shed 4 bases and J 2 bases; nucleotides not matched to a gene: 8. CDR3 size: 18 residues.